Listed below are T cell receptor beta chains from one sample, sequenced in a study of T cells in Graves' hyperthyroidism and ophthalmopathy. Each CDR3 protein gets one entry after TCRdb re-called the multiplex PCR reads with MiXCR. The table shows some 400,000 distinct CDR3 sequences, with roughly 13% occurring only once. The sample was blood. These receptors were collected from a man younger than 45 with Graves' hyperthyroidism that later progressed to Graves' ophthalmopathy. The CDR3 runs from the conserved cysteine through the conserved F or W. D genes are given only for firm matches. Part of the rows lack a size; the others show once, few, many or a class for expanded clones.

J gene: TRBJ2-2
D gene: .
clone size: once
V gene: TRBV3-1
CDR3 DNA: TGTGCCAGCAGCCAAGAGGCGGGGCAGGGCGACGGGGAGCTGTTTTTT
CDR3 protein: CASSQEAGQGDGELFF

J gene: TRBJ1-6
D gene: .
clone size: once
V gene: TRBV5-6
CDR3 DNA: TGTGCCAGCAGAAAGGGAGAGGATTCACCCCTCCACTTT
CDR3 protein: CASRKGEDSPLHF

J gene: TRBJ2-3
D gene: .
clone size: .
V gene: TRBV4-1
CDR3 DNA: TGCGCCAGCAGCCAAGTTGATGCAGATACGCAGTATTTT
CDR3 protein: CASSQVDADTQYF

J gene: TRBJ2-1
D gene: .
clone size: many
V gene: TRBV19
CDR3 DNA: TGTGCCAGTAGTACTGGGTACAATGAGCAGTTCTTC
CDR3 protein: CASSTGYNEQFF

J gene: TRBJ2-4
D gene: TRBD2
clone size: .
V gene: TRBV20-1
CDR3 DNA: TGCAGTGCTAGTGGGGAGGCGGGACTAGCGAGTTTCTTGGCCAAAAACATTCAGTACTTC
CDR3 protein: CSASGEAGLASFLAKNIQYF

J gene: TRBJ2-7
D gene: .
clone size: few
V gene: TRBV7-3
CDR3 DNA: TGTGCCAGCAGCTTAACCTCAGACTCCTACGAGCAGTACTTC
CDR3 protein: CASSLTSDSYEQYF

J gene: TRBJ1-5
D gene: TRBD1
clone size: .
V gene: TRBV2
CDR3 DNA: TGTGCCAGCAGTAGGGACAGGGTGGGGTATCAGCCCCAGCATTTT
CDR3 protein: CASSRDRVGYQPQHF

J gene: TRBJ2-1
D gene: .
clone size: .
V gene: TRBV7-2
CDR3 DNA: TGTGCCAGCAGCCCTAGAGGGTCTGCGCAGTTCTTC
CDR3 protein: CASSPRGSAQFF

J gene: TRBJ1-2
D gene: .
clone size: .
V gene: TRBV5-1
CDR3 DNA: TGCGCCAGCAGCTTGACTGGACAGCTTGGCTACACCTTC
CDR3 protein: CASSLTGQLGYTF

J gene: TRBJ2-7
D gene: .
clone size: many
V gene: TRBV18
CDR3 DNA: TGTGCCAGCTCACCACCGGCGCAGGCCCACGAGCAGTACTTC
CDR3 protein: CASSPPAQAHEQYF

J gene: TRBJ2-3
D gene: TRBD1
clone size: few
V gene: TRBV18
CDR3 DNA: TGTGCCAGCTCACCTTTCGGGACAGGGAGCCTCCCGGATACGCAGTATTTT
CDR3 protein: CASSPFGTGSLPDTQYF

J gene: TRBJ1-1
D gene: TRBD1
clone size: .
V gene: TRBV2
CDR3 DNA: TGTGCCAGCAGTGATGAGGGCAGGGGGAGATGGGCGACTGAAGCTTTCTTT
CDR3 protein: CASSDEGRGRWATEAFF

J gene: TRBJ2-1
D gene: .
clone size: many
V gene: TRBV11-3
CDR3 DNA: TGTGCCAGCAGCTCCACCACAGCCAATGAGCAGTTCTTC
CDR3 protein: CASSSTTANEQFF

J gene: TRBJ1-2
D gene: TRBD1
clone size: many
V gene: TRBV20-1
CDR3 DNA: TGCAGTGCAAATAAGGGGGCGCGGGACTATGGCTACACCTTC
CDR3 protein: CSANKGARDYGYTF

J gene: TRBJ1-1
D gene: TRBD1
clone size: .
V gene: TRBV19
CDR3 DNA: TGTGCCAGTAGTCTCACCGGGACAGGGGGCCCCAGGACTGAAGCTTTCTTT
CDR3 protein: CASSLTGTGGPRTEAFF

J gene: TRBJ2-7
D gene: .
clone size: many
V gene: TRBV4-1
CDR3 DNA: TGCGCCAGCAGCCAAGGCTCGGGGTCCTACGAGCAGTACTTC
CDR3 protein: CASSQGSGSYEQYF

J gene: TRBJ2-3
D gene: .
clone size: few
V gene: TRBV6-1
CDR3 DNA: TGTGCCAGCAGTGAAGTACGTTCCGCGGCAGATACGCAGTATTTT
CDR3 protein: CASSEVRSAADTQYF

J gene: TRBJ2-7
D gene: .
clone size: .
V gene: TRBV4-1
CDR3 DNA: TGCGCCAGCAGCGGGACAAGAGACTACGAGCGGTACTTC
CDR3 protein: CASSGTRDYERYF

J gene: TRBJ2-7
D gene: .
clone size: .
V gene: TRBV6-5
CDR3 DNA: TGTGCCAGCAGTTACTCGTCACAGGTCCAGACCTACGAGCAGTACTTC
CDR3 protein: CASSYSSQVQTYEQYF

J gene: TRBJ1-5
D gene: TRBD1
clone size: .
V gene: TRBV24-1
CDR3 DNA: TGTGCCACCAGTGATCGGGACAGGGGTAGCAATCAGCCCCAGCATTTT
CDR3 protein: CATSDRDRGSNQPQHF

J gene: TRBJ2-3
D gene: .
clone size: .
V gene: TRBV3-1
CDR3 DNA: TGTGCCAGCAGCGGGACTACAGGGGGTACAGATACGCAGTATTTT
CDR3 protein: CASSGTTGGTDTQYF

J gene: TRBJ1-2
D gene: TRBD1
clone size: many
V gene: TRBV11-2
CDR3 DNA: TGTGCCAGCAGCTTAGAATCCCACACAGGGGGGAGAGGCTACACCTTC
CDR3 protein: CASSLESHTGGRGYTF

J gene: TRBJ2-5
D gene: .
clone size: .
V gene: TRBV20-1
CDR3 DNA: TGCAGTGCTAGAGACAGGAAAGAGACCCAGTACTTC
CDR3 protein: CSARDRKETQYF

J gene: TRBJ1-1
D gene: TRBD1
clone size: .
V gene: TRBV18
CDR3 DNA: TGTGCCAGCTCACCCGATACAGGGGGAGCTGAAGCTTTCTTT
CDR3 protein: CASSPDTGGAEAFF

J gene: TRBJ2-2
D gene: TRBD1
clone size: few
V gene: TRBV5-1
CDR3 DNA: TGCGCCAGCGCCCCCAAGGACAGGGAAAACACCGGGGAGCTGTTTTTT
CDR3 protein: CASAPKDRENTGELFF

J gene: TRBJ2-3
D gene: .
clone size: few
V gene: TRBV6-1
CDR3 DNA: TGTGCCAGCCGGGGCGGCGCGGAGGGAGGAGATACGCAGTATTTT
CDR3 protein: CASRGGAEGGDTQYF

J gene: TRBJ1-2
D gene: .
clone size: .
V gene: TRBV29-1
CDR3 DNA: TGCAGCGTCTTCCAGGGGAGTGTTTATGGCTACACCTTC
CDR3 protein: CSVFQGSVYGYTF

J gene: TRBJ2-7
D gene: TRBD1
clone size: .
V gene: TRBV6-2/TRBV6-3
CDR3 DNA: TGTGCCAGCAGTGGCCCCGGACAGGGAATCTACGAGCAGTACTTC
CDR3 protein: CASSGPGQGIYEQYF

J gene: TRBJ2-3
D gene: TRBD2
clone size: .
V gene: TRBV29-1
CDR3 DNA: TGCAGCGTAACTAGCGGGAGCACAGATACGCAGTATTTT
CDR3 protein: CSVTSGSTDTQYF

J gene: TRBJ1-1
D gene: .
clone size: many
V gene: TRBV7-9
CDR3 DNA: TGTGCCAGCAGCGAGGGGGGGGAAGCTTTCTTT
CDR3 protein: CASSEGGEAFF